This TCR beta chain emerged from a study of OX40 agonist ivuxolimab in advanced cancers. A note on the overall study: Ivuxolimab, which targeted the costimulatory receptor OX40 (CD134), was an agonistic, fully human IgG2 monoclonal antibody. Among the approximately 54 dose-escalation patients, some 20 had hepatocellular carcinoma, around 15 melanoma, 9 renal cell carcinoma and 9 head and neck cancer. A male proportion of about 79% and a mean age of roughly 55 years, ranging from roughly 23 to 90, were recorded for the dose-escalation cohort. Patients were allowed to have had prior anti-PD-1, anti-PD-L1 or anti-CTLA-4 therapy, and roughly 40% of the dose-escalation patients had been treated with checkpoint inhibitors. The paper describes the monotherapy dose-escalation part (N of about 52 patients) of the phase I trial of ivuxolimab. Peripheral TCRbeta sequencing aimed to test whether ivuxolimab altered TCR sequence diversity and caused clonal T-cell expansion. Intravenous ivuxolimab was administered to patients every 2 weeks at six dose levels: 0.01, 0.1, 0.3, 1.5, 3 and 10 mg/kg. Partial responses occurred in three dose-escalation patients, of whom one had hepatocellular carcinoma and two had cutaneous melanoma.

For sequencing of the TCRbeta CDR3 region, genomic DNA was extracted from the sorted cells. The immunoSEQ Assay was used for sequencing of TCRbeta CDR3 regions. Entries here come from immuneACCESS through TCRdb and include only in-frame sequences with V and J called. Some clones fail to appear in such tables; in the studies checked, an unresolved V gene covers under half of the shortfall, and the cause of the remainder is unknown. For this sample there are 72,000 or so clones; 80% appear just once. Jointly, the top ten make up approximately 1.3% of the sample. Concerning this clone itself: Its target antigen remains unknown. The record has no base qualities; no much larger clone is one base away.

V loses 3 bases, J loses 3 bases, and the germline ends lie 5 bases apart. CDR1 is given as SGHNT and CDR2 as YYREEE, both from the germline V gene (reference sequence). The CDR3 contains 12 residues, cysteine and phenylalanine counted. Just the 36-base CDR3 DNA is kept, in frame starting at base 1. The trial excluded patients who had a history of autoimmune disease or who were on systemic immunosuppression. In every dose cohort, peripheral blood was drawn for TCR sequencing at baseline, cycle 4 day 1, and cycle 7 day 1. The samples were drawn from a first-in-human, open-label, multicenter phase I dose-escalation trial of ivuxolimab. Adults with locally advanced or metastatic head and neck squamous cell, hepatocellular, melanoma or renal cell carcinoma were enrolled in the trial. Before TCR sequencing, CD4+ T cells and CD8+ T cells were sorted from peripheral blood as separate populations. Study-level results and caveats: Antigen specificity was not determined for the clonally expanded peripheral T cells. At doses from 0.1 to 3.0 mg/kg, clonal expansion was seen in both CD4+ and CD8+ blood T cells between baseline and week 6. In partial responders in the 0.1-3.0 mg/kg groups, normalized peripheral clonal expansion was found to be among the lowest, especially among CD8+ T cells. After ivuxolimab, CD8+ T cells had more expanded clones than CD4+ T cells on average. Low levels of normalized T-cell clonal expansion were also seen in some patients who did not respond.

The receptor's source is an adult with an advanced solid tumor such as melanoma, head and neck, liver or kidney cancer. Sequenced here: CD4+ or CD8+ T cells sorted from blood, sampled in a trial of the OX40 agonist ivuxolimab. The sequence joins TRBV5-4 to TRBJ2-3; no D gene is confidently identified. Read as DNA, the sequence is TGTGCCAGCAGCTCCTTGACAGATACGCAGTATTTT. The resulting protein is CASSSLTDTQYF.